These 8 T cell receptor beta chains share one sample of origin, sequenced in a study of blood T cell repertoires in COVID-19. Profiled with immunoSEQ multiplex PCR; TCRdb holds only in-frame clones, not every one. There are some 80,000 clones in the sample; about 80% occur only once, and roughly 9% lies in the top ten. The sample consisted of peripheral blood. The origin of the receptors is a human donor in a cohort sampled during active COVID-19.

The DNA of the CDR3 is TGTGCCAGCAGTTTCCTCCAGACAGGGGGGCCCTATGGCTACACCTTC. This encodes CASSFLQTGGPYGYTF. This chain joins TRBV28 and TRBJ1-2, with 9 bases fitting TRBD1. The junction had 9 bases not matched to a gene; V was cut back by 3 bases and J by 4 bases. Germline V gives CDR1 MDHEN, CDR2 SYDVKM. CDR3 size: 16 residues.

V is TRBV7-9 and J is TRBJ2-7; tentative D call: TRBD1 (5 bases). The germline CDR1 and CDR2 sequences are SEHNR and FQNEAQ (reference sequence). V lost 5 bases and J lost 5, with 13 bases in between. This CDR3 contains 13 residues. CDR3 bases: TGTGCCAGCAGCCCATCAAAGGGGAACGAGCAGTACTTC. Translated, it gives CASSPSKGNEQYF. The whole variable domain, remainder taken from reference TRBV7-9 and TRBJ2-7, is DTGVSQNPRHKITKRGQNVTFRCDPISEHNRLYWYRQTLGQGPEFLTYFQNEAQLEKSRLLSDRFSAERPKGSFSTLEIQRTEQGDSAMYLCASSPSKGNEQYFGPGTRLTVT.

The chain combines TRBV29-1 with TRBJ2-3, with 11 positions matching TRBD2. Germline V CDR1 and CDR2: SQVTM, ANQGSEA. V shed 4 bases, J shed 4 bases, and the junction held 4 bases outside the gene matches. This CDR3 spans 14 amino acids. This CDR3 is CSVGGTSGADTQYF. The CDR3 DNA reads TGCAGCGTTGGGGGGACTAGCGGTGCAGATACGCAGTATTTT.

This chain connects TRBV30 to TRBJ2-1; 8 positions match TRBD1. Germline V gives CDR1 GTSNPN, CDR2 SVGIG (reference sequence). CDR3 length: 13 amino acids. V shed 5 bases, J shed 6 bases, and the junction held 6 bases outside the gene matches. The DNA for the CDR3 is TGTGCCTGGGCCCACACAGGGGGCAATGAGCAGTTCTTC. It encodes CAWAHTGGNEQFF.

The V call is TRBV11-3, the J call TRBJ2-7, with D hard to call. The CDR3 sequence is 11 residues long. Germline V lookup: CDR1 SGHNT, CDR2 YENEEA. With 1 base removed from V and 4 bases from J, the gap between germline ends came to 2 bases. This chain's CDR3 is CASSLAYEQYF. Written as DNA, the CDR3 is TGTGCCAGCAGCTTAGCTTACGAGCAGTACTTC. The full variable domain, rest sourced from reference TRBV11-3 and TRBJ2-7, is EAGVVQSPRYKIIEKKQPVAFWCNPISGHNTLYWYLQNLGQGPELLIRYENEEAVDDSQLPKDRFSAERLKGVDSTLKIQPAELGDSAVYLCASSLAYEQYFGPGTRLTVT.

The count of this clone is one. This sequence joins TRBV30 and TRBJ2-1, with TRBD1 matching over 9 bases. Losses at the gene ends were 7 bases for V and 5 bases for J; bases not matched to a gene: 15. Germline V gives CDR1 GTSNPN, CDR2 SVGIG (reference sequence). This CDR3 spans 16 amino acids. CDR3 loop: CALLSPGTGRNNEQFF. The CDR3 DNA follows: TGTGCCTTACTTAGCCCCGGGACAGGGCGTAACAATGAGCAGTTCTTC. The variable domain in full, completed from reference TRBV30 and TRBJ2-1, reads SQTIHQWPATLVQPVGSPLSLECTVEGTSNPNLYWYRQAAGRGLQLLFYSVGIGQISSEVPQNLSASRPQDRQFILSSKKLLLSDSGFYLCALLSPGTGRNNEQFFGPGTRLTVL.

The chain links TRBV5-1 to TRBJ1-2; perhaps TRBD1 as D (5 bases). Germline assignment: CDR1 SGHRS and CDR2 YFSETQ. This CDR3 has 15 amino acids. The V and J ends lost 1 base and 4 bases respectively, with 14 bases between them. The CDR3 sequence: CASSLTQGGGYGYTF. For the CDR3, the DNA is TGCGCCAGCAGCTTGACCCAGGGAGGAGGCTATGGCTACACCTTC.

This clone appeared a single time. The rearrangement joins TRBV7-6 to TRBJ2-5; 10 nucleotides line up with TRBD2. The V gene end was trimmed by 4 bases and the J gene end by 5 bases; junction bases not matched to a gene: 16. CDR1 is SGHVS, CDR2 FNYEAQ, per germline. This CDR3 spans 18 amino acids. The CDR3 DNA sequence: TGTGCCAGCAGCTCCTTACCCCCGGGACTAGCGCCACGGGAGACCCAGTACTTC. It specifies CASSSLPPGLAPRETQYF.